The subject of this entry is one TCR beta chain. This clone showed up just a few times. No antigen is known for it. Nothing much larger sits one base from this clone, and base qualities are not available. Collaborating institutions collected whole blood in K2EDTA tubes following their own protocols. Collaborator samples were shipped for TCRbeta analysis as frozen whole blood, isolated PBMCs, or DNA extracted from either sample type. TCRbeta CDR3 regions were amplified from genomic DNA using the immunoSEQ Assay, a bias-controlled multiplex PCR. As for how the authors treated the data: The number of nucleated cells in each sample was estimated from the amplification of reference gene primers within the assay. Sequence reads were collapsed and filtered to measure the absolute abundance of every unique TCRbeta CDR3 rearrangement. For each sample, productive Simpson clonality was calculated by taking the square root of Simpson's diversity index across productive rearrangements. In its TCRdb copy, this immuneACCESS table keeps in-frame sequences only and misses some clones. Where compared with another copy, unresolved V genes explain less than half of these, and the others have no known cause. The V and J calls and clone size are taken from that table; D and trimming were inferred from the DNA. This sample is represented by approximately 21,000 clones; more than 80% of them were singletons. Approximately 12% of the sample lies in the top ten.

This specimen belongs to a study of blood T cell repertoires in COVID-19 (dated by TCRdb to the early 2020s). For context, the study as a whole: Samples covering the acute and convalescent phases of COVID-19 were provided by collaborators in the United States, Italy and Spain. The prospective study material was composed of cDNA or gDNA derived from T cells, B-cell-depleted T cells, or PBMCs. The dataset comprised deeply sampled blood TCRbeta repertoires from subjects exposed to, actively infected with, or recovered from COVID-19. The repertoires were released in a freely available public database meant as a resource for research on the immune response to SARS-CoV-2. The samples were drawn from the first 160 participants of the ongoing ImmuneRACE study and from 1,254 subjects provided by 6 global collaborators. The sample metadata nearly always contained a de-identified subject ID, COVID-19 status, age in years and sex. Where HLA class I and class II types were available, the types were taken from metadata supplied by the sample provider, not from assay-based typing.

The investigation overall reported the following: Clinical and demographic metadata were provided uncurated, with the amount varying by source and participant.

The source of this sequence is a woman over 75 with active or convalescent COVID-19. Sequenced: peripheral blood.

The encoded CDR3 is CASSLTENNSPLHF. The sequenced DNA is TGTGCCAGCTCCCTGACAGAAAATAATTCACCCCTCCACTTT. The sequence is built from TRBV18 and TRBJ1-6; the best D guess is TRBD1, with 5 bases matching. CDR1 and CDR2, looked up from the germline V gene, are KGHSH and LQKENI. The CDR3 goes from the cysteine to the phenylalanine over 14 residues. The sequence is cut down to CDR3 DNA, 42 bases in frame from base 1. V is shortened by 6 bases, J by 5 bases, and the region joining them spans 11 bases.